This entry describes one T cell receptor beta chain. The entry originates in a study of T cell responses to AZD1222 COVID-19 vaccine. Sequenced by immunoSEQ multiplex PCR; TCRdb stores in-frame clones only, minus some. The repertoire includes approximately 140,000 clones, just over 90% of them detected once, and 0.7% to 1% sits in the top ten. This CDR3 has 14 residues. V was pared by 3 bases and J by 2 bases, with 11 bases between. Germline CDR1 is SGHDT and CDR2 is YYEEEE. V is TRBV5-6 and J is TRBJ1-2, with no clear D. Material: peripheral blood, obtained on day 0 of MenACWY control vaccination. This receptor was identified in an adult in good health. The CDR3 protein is CASSSGSSNYGYTF. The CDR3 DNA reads TGTGCCAGCAGCTCTGGGTCCTCAAACTATGGCTACACCTTC.